The TCR beta chain under discussion was sequenced for a study of OX40 agonist ivuxolimab in advanced cancers. Study summary: Melanoma, hepatocellular carcinoma, head and neck or renal cell cancer occurred in dose-escalation patients.

In the case of this clone: Its antigen is still unknown.

Profiled with immunoSEQ multiplex PCR; TCRdb holds only in-frame clones, not every one. Here the sample spans 60,000 to 65,000 clones, 85% to 90% being singletons. The CDR3 spans 16 residues. Germline V CDR1 and CDR2: LNHDA, SQIVND (reference sequence). Trimming removed 3 bases from V and 6 bases from J; junction bases left unmatched: 14. Study-wide findings and caveats: Among T cells, CD8+ cells averaged more expanded clones than CD4+ cells.

The V gene is TRBV19, the J gene TRBJ2-7; 7 nucleotides agree with TRBD2. The clonotype comes from an adult with an advanced solid tumor such as melanoma, head and neck, liver or kidney cancer. Sequenced material: CD4+ or CD8+ T cells sorted from blood, taken in a trial of the OX40 agonist ivuxolimab. The CDR3 is CASSIDPGIAGLEQYF. The CDR3 DNA reads as TGTGCCAGTAGTATCGATCCCGGGATAGCGGGTCTCGAGCAGTACTTC. Full variable domain (outside the CDR3, taken from reference TRBV19 and TRBJ2-7): DGGITQSPKYLFRKEGQNVTLSCEQNLNHDAMYWYRQDPGQGLRLIYYSQIVNDFQKGDIAEGYSVSREKKESFPLTVTSAQKNPTAFYLCASSIDPGIAGLEQYFGPGTRLTVT.